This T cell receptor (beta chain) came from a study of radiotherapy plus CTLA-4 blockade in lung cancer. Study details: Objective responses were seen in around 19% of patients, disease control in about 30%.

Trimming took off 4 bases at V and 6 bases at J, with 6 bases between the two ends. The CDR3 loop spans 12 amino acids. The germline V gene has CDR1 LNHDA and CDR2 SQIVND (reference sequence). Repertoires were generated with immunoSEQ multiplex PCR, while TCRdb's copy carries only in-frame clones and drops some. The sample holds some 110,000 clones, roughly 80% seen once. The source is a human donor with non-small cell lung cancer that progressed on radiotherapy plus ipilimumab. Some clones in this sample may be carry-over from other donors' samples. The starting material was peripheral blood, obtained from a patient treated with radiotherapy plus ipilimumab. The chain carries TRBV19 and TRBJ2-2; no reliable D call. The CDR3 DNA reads TGTGCCAGTAGTAGCGTTGCCGGGGAGCTGTTTTTT. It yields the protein CASSSVAGELFF.